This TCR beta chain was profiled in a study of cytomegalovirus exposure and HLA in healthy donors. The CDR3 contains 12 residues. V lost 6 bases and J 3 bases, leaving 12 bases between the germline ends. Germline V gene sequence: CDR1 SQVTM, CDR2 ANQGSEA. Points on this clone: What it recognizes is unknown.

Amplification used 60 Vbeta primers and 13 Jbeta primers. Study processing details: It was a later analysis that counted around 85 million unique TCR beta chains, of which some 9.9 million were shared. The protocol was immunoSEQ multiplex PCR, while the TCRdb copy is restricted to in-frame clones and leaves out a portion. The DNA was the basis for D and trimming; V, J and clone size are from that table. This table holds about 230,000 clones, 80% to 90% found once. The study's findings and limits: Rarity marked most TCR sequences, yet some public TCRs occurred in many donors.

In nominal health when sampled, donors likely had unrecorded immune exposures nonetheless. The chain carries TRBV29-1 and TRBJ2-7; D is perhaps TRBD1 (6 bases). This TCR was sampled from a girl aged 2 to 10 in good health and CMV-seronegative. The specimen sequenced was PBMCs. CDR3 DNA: TGCAGCGTACTCAGGGGCGGCTACGAGCAGTACTTC. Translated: CSVLRGGYEQYF.